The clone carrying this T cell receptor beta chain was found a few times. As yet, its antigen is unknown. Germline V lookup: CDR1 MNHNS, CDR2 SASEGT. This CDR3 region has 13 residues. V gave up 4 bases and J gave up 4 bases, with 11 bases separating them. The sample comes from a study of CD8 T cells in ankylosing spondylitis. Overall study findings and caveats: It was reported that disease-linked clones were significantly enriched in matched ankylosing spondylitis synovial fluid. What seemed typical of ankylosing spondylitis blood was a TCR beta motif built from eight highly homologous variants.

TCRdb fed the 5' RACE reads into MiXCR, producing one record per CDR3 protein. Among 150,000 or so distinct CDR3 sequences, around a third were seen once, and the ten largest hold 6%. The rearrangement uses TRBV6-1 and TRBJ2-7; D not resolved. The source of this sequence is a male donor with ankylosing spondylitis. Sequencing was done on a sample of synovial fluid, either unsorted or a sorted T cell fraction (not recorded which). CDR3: CASSVDRPYEQYF. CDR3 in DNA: TGTGCCAGCAGTGTTGACCGCCCGTACGAGCAGTACTTC.